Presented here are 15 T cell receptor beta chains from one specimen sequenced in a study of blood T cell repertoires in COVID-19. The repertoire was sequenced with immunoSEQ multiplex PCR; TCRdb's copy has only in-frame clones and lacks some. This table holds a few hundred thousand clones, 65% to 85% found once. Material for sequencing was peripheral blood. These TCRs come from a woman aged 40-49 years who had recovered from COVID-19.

The CDR3 loop reads CASSQVYLQPQHF. The CDR3, as DNA: TGCGCCAGCAGCCAAGTCTATCTGCAGCCCCAGCATTTT. J is TRBJ1-5 and V is TRBV4-1; D ambiguous. CDR1 and CDR2 (germline): MGHRA, YSYEKL. The length of the CDR3 is 13 residues. Trimming stripped 1 base from V and 7 bases from J, with 8 bases between.

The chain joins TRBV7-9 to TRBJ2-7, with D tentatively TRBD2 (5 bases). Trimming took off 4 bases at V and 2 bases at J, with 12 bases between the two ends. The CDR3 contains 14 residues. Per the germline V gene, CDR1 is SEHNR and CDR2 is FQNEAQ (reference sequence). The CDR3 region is CASSSPGVTYEQYF. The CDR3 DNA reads TGTGCCAGCAGCTCCCCCGGGGTAACCTACGAGCAGTACTTC.

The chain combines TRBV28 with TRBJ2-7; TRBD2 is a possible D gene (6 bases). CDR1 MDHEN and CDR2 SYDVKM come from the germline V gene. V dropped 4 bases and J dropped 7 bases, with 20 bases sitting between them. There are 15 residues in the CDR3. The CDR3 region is CASSYNTGVTREQYF. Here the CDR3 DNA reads TGTGCCAGCAGTTATAATACGGGGGTTACTCGAGAGCAGTACTTC.

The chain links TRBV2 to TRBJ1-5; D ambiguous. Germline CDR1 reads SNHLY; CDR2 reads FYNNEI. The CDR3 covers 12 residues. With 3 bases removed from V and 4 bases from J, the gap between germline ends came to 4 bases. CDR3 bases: TGTGCCAGCAGTGACAGTAATCAGCCCCAGCATTTT. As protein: CASSDSNQPQHF.

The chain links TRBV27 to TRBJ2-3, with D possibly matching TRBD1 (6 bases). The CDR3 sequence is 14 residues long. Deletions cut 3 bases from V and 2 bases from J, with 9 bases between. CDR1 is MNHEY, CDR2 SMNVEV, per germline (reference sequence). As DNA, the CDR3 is TGTGCCAGCAGTTTCGGACAGTCCACAGATACGCAGTATTTT. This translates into CASSFGQSTDTQYF.

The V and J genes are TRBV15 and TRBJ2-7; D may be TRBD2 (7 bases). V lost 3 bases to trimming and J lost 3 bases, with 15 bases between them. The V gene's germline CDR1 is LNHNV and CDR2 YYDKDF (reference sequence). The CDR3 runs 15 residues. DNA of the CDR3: TGTGCCACCAGCAGTCGTACAGGGAGGGACTACGAGCAGTACTTC. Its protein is CATSSRTGRDYEQYF.

CDR3 DNA: TGTGCCAGCAGCGAGACTCCCACCGGGGAGCTGTTTTTT. It specifies CASSETPTGELFF. This rearrangement joins TRBV9 to TRBJ2-2, with D unresolved. This CDR3 region has 13 residues. Trimming stripped 3 bases from V and 4 bases from J, with 7 bases between. Looked up from germline, CDR1 is SGDLS and CDR2 is YYNGEE.

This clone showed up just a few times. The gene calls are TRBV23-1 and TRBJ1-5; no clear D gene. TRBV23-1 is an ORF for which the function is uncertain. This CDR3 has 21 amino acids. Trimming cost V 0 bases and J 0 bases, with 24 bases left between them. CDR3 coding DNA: TGCGCCAGCAGTCAATCCAGCGTTTTACGATCGCGGAGGCATAGCAATCAGCCCCAGCATTTT. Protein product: CASSQSSVLRSRRHSNQPQHF.

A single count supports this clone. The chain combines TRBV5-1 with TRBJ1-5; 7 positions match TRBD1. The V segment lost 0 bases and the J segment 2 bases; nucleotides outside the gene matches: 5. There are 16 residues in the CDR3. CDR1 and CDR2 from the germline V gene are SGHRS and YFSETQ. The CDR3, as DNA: TGCGCCAGCAGCTTGGGCCCCGGACAGGGCAATCAGCCCCAGCATTTT. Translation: CASSLGPGQGNQPQHF.

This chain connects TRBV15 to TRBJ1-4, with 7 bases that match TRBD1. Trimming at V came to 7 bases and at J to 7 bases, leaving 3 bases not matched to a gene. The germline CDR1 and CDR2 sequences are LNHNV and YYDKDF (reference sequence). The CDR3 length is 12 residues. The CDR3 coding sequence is TGTGCCACCAAAGGGGGCGGTGAAAAACTGTTTTTT. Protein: CATKGGGEKLFF. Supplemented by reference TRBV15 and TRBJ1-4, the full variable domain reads DAMVIQNPRYQVTQFGKPVTLSCSQTLNHNVMYWYQQKSSQAPKLLFHYYDKDFNNEADTPDNFQSRRPNTSFCFLDIRSPGLGDTAMYLCATKGGGEKLFFGSGTQLSVL.

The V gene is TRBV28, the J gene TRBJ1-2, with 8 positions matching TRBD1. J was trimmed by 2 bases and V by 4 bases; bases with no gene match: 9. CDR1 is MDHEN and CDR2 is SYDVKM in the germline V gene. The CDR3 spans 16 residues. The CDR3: CASSSAGTGPNYGYTF. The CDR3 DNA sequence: TGTGCCAGCAGTTCTGCCGGGACAGGCCCCAACTATGGCTACACCTTC.

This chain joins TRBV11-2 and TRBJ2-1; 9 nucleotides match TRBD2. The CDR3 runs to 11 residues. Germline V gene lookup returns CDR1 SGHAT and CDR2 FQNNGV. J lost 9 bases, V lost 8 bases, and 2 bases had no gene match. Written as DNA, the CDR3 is TGTGCCAGCGCGGGGGGGATTGAGCAGTTCTTC. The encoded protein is CASAGGIEQFF.

CDR3 amino acids: CASSLGGGMNTEAFF. CDR3 nucleotide sequence: TGTGCCAGCAGCTTGGGGGGGGGAATGAACACTGAAGCTTTCTTT. This chain connects TRBV5-4 to TRBJ1-1; D might be TRBD1 (5 bases). Germline V CDR1 and CDR2: SGHNT, YYREEE (reference sequence). The CDR3 spans 15 residues. V was shortened by 0 bases and J by 0 bases, with 9 bases between the two germline ends.

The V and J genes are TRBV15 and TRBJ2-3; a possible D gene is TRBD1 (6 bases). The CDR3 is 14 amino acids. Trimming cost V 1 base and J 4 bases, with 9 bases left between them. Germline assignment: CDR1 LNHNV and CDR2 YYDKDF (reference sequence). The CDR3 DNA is TGTGCCACCAGCAGAGGACGACAGGCAGATACGCAGTATTTT. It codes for CATSRGRQADTQYF.

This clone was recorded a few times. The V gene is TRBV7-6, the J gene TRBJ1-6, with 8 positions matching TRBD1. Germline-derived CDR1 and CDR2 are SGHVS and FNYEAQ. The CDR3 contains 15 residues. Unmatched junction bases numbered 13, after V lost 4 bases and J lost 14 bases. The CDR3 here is CASSSGQGGLGSLHF. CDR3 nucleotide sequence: TGTGCCAGCAGCTCCGGACAGGGAGGATTGGGTTCCCTCCACTTT.